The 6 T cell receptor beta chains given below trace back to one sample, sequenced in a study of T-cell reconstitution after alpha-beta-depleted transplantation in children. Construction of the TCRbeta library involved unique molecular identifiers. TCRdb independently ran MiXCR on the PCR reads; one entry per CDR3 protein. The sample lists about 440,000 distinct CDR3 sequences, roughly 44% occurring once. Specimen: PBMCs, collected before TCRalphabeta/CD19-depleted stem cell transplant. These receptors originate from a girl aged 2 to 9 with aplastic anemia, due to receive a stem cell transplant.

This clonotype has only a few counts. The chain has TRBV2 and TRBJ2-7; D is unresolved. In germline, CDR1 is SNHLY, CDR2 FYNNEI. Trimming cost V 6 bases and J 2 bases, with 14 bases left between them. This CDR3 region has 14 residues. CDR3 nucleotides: TGTGCCAGCAGCATTTATCAGGTCCCCTACGAGCAGTACTTC. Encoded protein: CASSIYQVPYEQYF.

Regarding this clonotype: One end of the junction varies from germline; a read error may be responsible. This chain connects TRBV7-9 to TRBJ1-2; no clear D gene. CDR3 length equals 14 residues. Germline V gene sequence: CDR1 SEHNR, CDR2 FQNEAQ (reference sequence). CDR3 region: CASSPAAGPYVYTF. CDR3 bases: TGTGCCAGCAGCCCCGCGGCCGGTCCTTATGTCTACACCTTC.

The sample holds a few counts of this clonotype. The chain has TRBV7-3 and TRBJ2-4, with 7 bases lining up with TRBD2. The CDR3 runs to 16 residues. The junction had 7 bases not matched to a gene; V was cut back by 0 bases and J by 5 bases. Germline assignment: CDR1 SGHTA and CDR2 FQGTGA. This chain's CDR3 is CASSLTGPGGENIQYF. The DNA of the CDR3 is TGTGCCAGCAGCTTAACGGGACCGGGAGGCGAAAACATTCAGTACTTC.

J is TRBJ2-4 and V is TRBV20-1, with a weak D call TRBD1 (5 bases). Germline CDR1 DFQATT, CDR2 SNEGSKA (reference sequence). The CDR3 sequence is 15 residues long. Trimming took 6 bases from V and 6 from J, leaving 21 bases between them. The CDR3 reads CSAATGRWGLNIQYF. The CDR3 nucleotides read TGCAGTGCAGCCACAGGAAGGTGGGGTTTAAACATTCAGTACTTC.

CDR3 amino acids: CASSLLRQGAAEAFF. CDR3 in DNA: TGTGCCAGCAGCTTGCTAAGGCAGGGGGCGGCTGAAGCTTTCTTT. This rearrangement joins TRBV7-3 to TRBJ1-1; the match to TRBD1 covers 8 bases. The germline CDR1 and CDR2 sequences are SGHTA and FQGTGA. The CDR3 covers 15 residues. Unmatched junction bases numbered 9, after V lost 3 bases and J lost 6 bases.

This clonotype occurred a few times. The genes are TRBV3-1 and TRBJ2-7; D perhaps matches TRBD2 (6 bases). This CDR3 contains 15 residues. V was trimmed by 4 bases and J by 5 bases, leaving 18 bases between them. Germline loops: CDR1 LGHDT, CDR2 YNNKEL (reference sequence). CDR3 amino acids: CASSRGLPPSDEQYF. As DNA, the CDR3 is TGTGCCAGCAGCCGGGGACTCCCTCCGAGCGACGAGCAGTACTTC.